Only a few counts were recorded for the clone carrying this TCR beta chain. Its specificity is unknown. Expressed TCRB transcripts were sequenced, since all the RNA that had been isolated was reverse transcribed. About 3.4 million reads on average were seen across naive, central memory and regulatory T cell samples. Here immunoSEQ multiplex PCR was the method, and the copy in TCRdb shows in-frame clones only, minus some. The table has under 900,000 clones, 15% to 20% seen once; the top ten hold around 0.02%. This entry comes from a study of beta chain features in type 1 diabetes. The overall study: Similarity in age, gender and cell yields was seen between patients and healthy donors. Findings and limits, study-wide: No resolution was reached here on whether HLA type influences TCRB rearrangement.

Germline values: CDR1 MNHNS, CDR2 SASEGT. The CDR3 has 13 amino acids. Trimming left V 7 bases short and J 3 bases short, with 10 bases between. This rearrangement joins TRBV6-1 to TRBJ1-5, with D possibly TRBD1 on 5 matching bases. The sequence derives from a woman in her late teens or twenties in good health. The sequenced sample consisted of naive CD4+ T cells from blood. The CDR3 nucleotides read TGTGCCAGCACCGGGACGGACAATCAGCCCCAGCATTTT. This sequence encodes CASTGTDNQPQHF.